This T cell receptor (beta chain) was observed in a study of T cell changes during pregnancy in multiple sclerosis. Profiling relied on immunoSEQ multiplex PCR, and the TCRdb table lists in-frame clones only, not all of them. This table has tens of thousands of clones, 90% to 95% appearing once. The CDR3 has 13 amino acids. Germline CDR1 SNHLY, CDR2 FYNNEI. The V and J ends lost 8 bases and 4 bases respectively, with 12 bases between them. The sample in question was peripheral blood, obtained before pregnancy. The chain links TRBV2 to TRBJ1-3; D is unresolved. This clonotype originated in a female donor with multiple sclerosis, enrolled in a pregnancy study. Written as DNA, the CDR3 is TGTGCCAGCTCGAGGGATTCCGGAAACACCATATATTTT. This codes for CASSRDSGNTIYF.